A selection of T cell receptor beta chains follows, all from one sample in a study of blood T cell repertoires in COVID-19. Some clones are missing from TCRdb's copy, which holds only in-frame ones; the method was immunoSEQ multiplex PCR. This table holds 21,000 or so clones, about 83% found once. The sequencing sample was made of peripheral blood. These receptors came from a human donor in a cohort sampled during active COVID-19. Both conserved end residues are part of each CDR3. The order of the fields is clone size, D gene, V gene, J gene, CDR3 protein, CDR3 DNA. A D gene is named only where the DNA matches it firmly. Where a row states a size, it is once, few, many or the class of an expanded clone; other rows omit it.

clone_size: NA; d_call: NA; v_call: TRBV7-2; j_call: TRBJ2-3; cdr3_aa: CASSLATTFTDTQYF; cdr3_nt: TGTGCCAGCAGCTTGGCCACGACATTTACAGATACGCAGTATTTT
clone_size: NA; d_call: TRBD1; v_call: TRBV19; j_call: TRBJ2-4; cdr3_aa: CASTGTVPKNIQYF; cdr3_nt: TGTGCCAGTACCGGGACAGTCCCCAAAAACATTCAGTACTTC
clone_size: NA; d_call: NA; v_call: TRBV5-1; j_call: TRBJ1-2; cdr3_aa: CASSLSGTPGESYTF; cdr3_nt: TGCGCCAGCAGCTTGTCCGGGACACCCGGTGAAAGCTACACCTTC
clone_size: NA; d_call: NA; v_call: TRBV27; j_call: TRBJ1-5; cdr3_aa: CASRKEVGKGDNQPQHF; cdr3_nt: TGTGCCAGCAGGAAGGAGGTAGGGAAAGGCGATAATCAGCCCCAGCATTTT
clone_size: NA; d_call: NA; v_call: TRBV5-1; j_call: TRBJ2-7; cdr3_aa: CASSPVLGSSYEQYF; cdr3_nt: TGCGCCAGCAGCCCGGTTCTGGGTAGCAGCTACGAGCAGTACTTC
clone_size: NA; d_call: TRBD1; v_call: TRBV3-1/TRBV3-2; j_call: TRBJ1-2; cdr3_aa: CASSWTGDGYTF; cdr3_nt: TGTGCCAGCAGCTGGACAGGGGATGGCTACACCTTC
clone_size: NA; d_call: NA; v_call: TRBV7-2; j_call: TRBJ2-3; cdr3_aa: CASSSYQRGTDTQYF; cdr3_nt: TGTGCCAGCAGCTCCTACCAACGGGGCACAGATACGCAGTATTTT
clone_size: NA; d_call: NA; v_call: TRBV7-2; j_call: TRBJ1-5; cdr3_aa: CATAGSRNQPQHF; cdr3_nt: TGTGCCACAGCGGGGTCGAGGAATCAGCCCCAGCATTTT
clone_size: NA; d_call: NA; v_call: TRBV28; j_call: TRBJ1-6; cdr3_aa: CASSSRSHRDINSPLHF; cdr3_nt: TGTGCCAGCAGCTCCCGATCTCACAGGGATATCAATTCACCCCTCCACTTT
clone_size: few; d_call: NA; v_call: TRBV5-4; j_call: TRBJ1-6; cdr3_aa: CASSLGGVGNSPLHF; cdr3_nt: TGTGCCAGCAGCTTGGGGGGGGTTGGGAATTCACCCCTCCACTTT
clone_size: NA; d_call: NA; v_call: TRBV28; j_call: TRBJ1-1; cdr3_aa: CASMADTEAFF; cdr3_nt: TGTGCCAGCATGGCAGACACTGAAGCTTTCTTT
clone_size: once; d_call: NA; v_call: TRBV2; j_call: TRBJ1-6; cdr3_aa: CASRTEDSSPLHF; cdr3_nt: TGTGCCAGTCGGACAGAAGATTCATCACCCCTCCACTTT
clone_size: NA; d_call: TRBD1; v_call: TRBV7-2; j_call: TRBJ2-1; cdr3_aa: CASSFDGQGYNEQFF; cdr3_nt: TGTGCCAGCAGCTTTGATGGACAGGGCTACAATGAGCAGTTCTTC
clone_size: NA; d_call: TRBD2; v_call: TRBV11-3; j_call: TRBJ2-1; cdr3_aa: CASAQEASGNEQFF; cdr3_nt: TGTGCCAGCGCCCAAGAGGCTAGCGGCAATGAGCAGTTCTTC
clone_size: NA; d_call: NA; v_call: TRBV5-1; j_call: TRBJ2-7; cdr3_aa: CASSLVSQGYEQYF; cdr3_nt: TGCGCCAGCAGCTTGGTATCCCAGGGATACGAGCAGTACTTC
clone_size: NA; d_call: TRBD1; v_call: TRBV15; j_call: TRBJ2-1; cdr3_aa: CATTLGQGGYNEQFF; cdr3_nt: TGTGCCACTACACTAGGACAGGGAGGATACAATGAGCAGTTCTTC
clone_size: NA; d_call: TRBD2; v_call: TRBV5-4; j_call: TRBJ2-7; cdr3_aa: CASSLVASGAYEQYF; cdr3_nt: TGTGCCAGCAGCTTGGTTGCTAGCGGGGCCTACGAGCAGTACTTC
clone_size: NA; d_call: NA; v_call: TRBV27; j_call: TRBJ1-5; cdr3_aa: CASSLEGIGQPQHF; cdr3_nt: TGTGCCAGCAGTTTAGAGGGCATAGGTCAGCCCCAGCATTTT
clone_size: NA; d_call: NA; v_call: TRBV18; j_call: TRBJ1-2; cdr3_aa: CASSPGGGYGYTF; cdr3_nt: TGTGCCAGCTCACCAGGGGGCGGGTATGGCTACACCTTC
clone_size: NA; d_call: NA; v_call: TRBV6-5; j_call: TRBJ2-3; cdr3_aa: CASSRQSTDTQYF; cdr3_nt: TGTGCCAGCAGCAGGCAGTCCACAGATACGCAGTATTTT
clone_size: NA; d_call: TRBD2; v_call: TRBV27; j_call: TRBJ2-3; cdr3_aa: CASSPRVVAGGYTDTQYF; cdr3_nt: TGTGCCAGCAGTCCCCGTGTGGTAGCGGGCGGGTACACAGATACGCAGTATTTT
clone_size: NA; d_call: TRBD2; v_call: TRBV5-4; j_call: TRBJ2-3; cdr3_aa: CASSLGASGGKFSTDTQYF; cdr3_nt: TGTGCCAGCAGCCTGGGGGCTAGCGGGGGGAAGTTTAGCACAGATACGCAGTATTTT
clone_size: NA; d_call: NA; v_call: TRBV6-5; j_call: TRBJ1-1; cdr3_aa: CASSYKWGSNTEAFF; cdr3_nt: TGTGCCAGCAGTTACAAGTGGGGCTCGAACACTGAAGCTTTCTTT
clone_size: once; d_call: TRBD2; v_call: TRBV4-2; j_call: TRBJ2-1; cdr3_aa: CASSQGASGGSISYNEQFF; cdr3_nt: TGTGCCAGCAGCCAAGGGGCTAGCGGGGGCTCTATCTCCTACAATGAGCAGTTCTTC
clone_size: NA; d_call: TRBD1; v_call: TRBV27; j_call: TRBJ2-2; cdr3_aa: CATWTGWNGELFF; cdr3_nt: TGTGCCACCTGGACAGGGTGGAACGGGGAGCTGTTTTTT
clone_size: NA; d_call: NA; v_call: TRBV4-1; j_call: TRBJ2-3; cdr3_aa: CASSPGLLSTDTQYF; cdr3_nt: TGCGCCAGCAGCCCGGGACTCCTCAGCACAGATACGCAGTATTTT
clone_size: NA; d_call: TRBD1; v_call: TRBV2; j_call: TRBJ1-3; cdr3_aa: CASRRQGAFSGNTIYF; cdr3_nt: TGTGCCAGCAGAAGACAGGGGGCATTTTCTGGAAACACCATATATTTT
clone_size: once; d_call: TRBD1; v_call: TRBV28; j_call: TRBJ2-7; cdr3_aa: CASRLYRDRDYEQYF; cdr3_nt: TGTGCCAGCAGGTTATACCGGGACAGGGACTACGAGCAGTACTTC
clone_size: NA; d_call: NA; v_call: TRBV28; j_call: TRBJ1-2; cdr3_aa: CASSFWARNYGYTF; cdr3_nt: TGTGCCAGCAGTTTTTGGGCCCGTAACTATGGCTACACCTTC
clone_size: NA; d_call: NA; v_call: TRBV28; j_call: TRBJ1-6; cdr3_aa: CASILGGGAGSSPLHF; cdr3_nt: TGTGCCAGCATCCTCGGGGGGGGCGCGGGAAGTTCACCCCTCCACTTT
clone_size: few; d_call: NA; v_call: TRBV7-9; j_call: TRBJ1-1; cdr3_aa: CASSLPLRLGGTEAFF; cdr3_nt: TGTGCCAGCAGCTTACCTCTGAGGTTGGGGGGAACTGAAGCTTTCTTT
clone_size: NA; d_call: NA; v_call: TRBV5-6; j_call: TRBJ1-2; cdr3_aa: CASSSSLTGINYGYTF; cdr3_nt: TGTGCCAGCAGCTCCTCTCTTACCGGGATCAACTATGGCTACACCTTC
clone_size: NA; d_call: NA; v_call: TRBV4-2; j_call: TRBJ2-1; cdr3_aa: CASSQDIGATPEQFF; cdr3_nt: TGTGCCAGCAGCCAAGATATTGGGGCCACCCCTGAGCAGTTCTTC
clone_size: NA; d_call: NA; v_call: TRBV20-1; j_call: TRBJ2-1; cdr3_aa: CSASQSSVSYNEQFF; cdr3_nt: TGCAGTGCTAGTCAGTCGTCAGTCTCCTACAATGAGCAGTTCTTC
clone_size: NA; d_call: NA; v_call: TRBV29-1; j_call: TRBJ2-7; cdr3_aa: CSVELDSTYEQYF; cdr3_nt: TGCAGCGTTGAATTGGACAGTACCTACGAGCAGTACTTC
clone_size: NA; d_call: NA; v_call: TRBV15; j_call: TRBJ1-2; cdr3_aa: CATSRDFRGYTF; cdr3_nt: TGTGCCACCAGCAGAGATTTCCGTGGCTACACCTTC
clone_size: NA; d_call: NA; v_call: TRBV5-1; j_call: TRBJ1-1; cdr3_aa: CASSFTAQNTEAFF; cdr3_nt: TGCGCCAGCAGCTTTACAGCACAGAACACTGAAGCTTTCTTT
clone_size: NA; d_call: TRBD1; v_call: TRBV29-1; j_call: TRBJ1-2; cdr3_aa: CSVEIDRVGGYTF; cdr3_nt: TGCAGCGTTGAGATTGACAGGGTGGGTGGCTACACCTTC
clone_size: NA; d_call: NA; v_call: TRBV30; j_call: TRBJ2-3; cdr3_aa: CAWSTGGTDTQYF; cdr3_nt: TGTGCCTGGAGTACGGGAGGCACAGATACGCAGTATTTT
clone_size: NA; d_call: TRBD2; v_call: TRBV4-2; j_call: TRBJ2-1; cdr3_aa: CASSQEYAGRGEQFF; cdr3_nt: TGTGCCAGCAGCCAAGAGTACGCAGGGAGGGGTGAGCAGTTCTTC
clone_size: once; d_call: NA; v_call: TRBV29-1; j_call: TRBJ1-2; cdr3_aa: CSVRGGHGGGYTF; cdr3_nt: TGCAGCGTCCGCGGGGGGCATGGCGGTGGCTACACCTTC
clone_size: NA; d_call: TRBD1; v_call: TRBV7-2; j_call: TRBJ2-1; cdr3_aa: CASSRGQGGYNEQFF; cdr3_nt: TGTGCCAGCAGCAGGGGACAGGGGGGCTACAATGAGCAGTTCTTC
clone_size: NA; d_call: TRBD1; v_call: TRBV5-4; j_call: TRBJ2-7; cdr3_aa: CASSSRTGWGEQYF; cdr3_nt: TGTGCCAGCAGCTCCCGGACAGGATGGGGCGAGCAGTACTTC
clone_size: NA; d_call: TRBD1; v_call: TRBV13; j_call: TRBJ2-1; cdr3_aa: CASSSSDRGRQFF; cdr3_nt: TGTGCCAGCAGCTCCTCGGACAGGGGACGACAGTTCTTC
clone_size: NA; d_call: NA; v_call: TRBV11-3; j_call: TRBJ1-1; cdr3_aa: CASSLRGAGNTEAFF; cdr3_nt: TGTGCCAGCAGCTTACGGGGGGCAGGGAACACTGAAGCTTTCTTT
clone_size: NA; d_call: TRBD1; v_call: TRBV5-1; j_call: TRBJ1-6; cdr3_aa: CASSPLTGTGGSSYNSPLHF; cdr3_nt: TGCGCCAGCAGCCCCTTAACCGGGACAGGGGGCTCGTCCTATAATTCACCCCTCCACTTT
clone_size: NA; d_call: NA; v_call: TRBV7-9; j_call: TRBJ1-1; cdr3_aa: CASRRGAMNTEAFF; cdr3_nt: TGTGCCAGCCGCCGGGGGGCTATGAACACTGAAGCTTTCTTT